These 14 T cell receptor beta chains were all obtained from the same sample, sequenced in a study of control samples from healthy donors and cancer patients. The table came from immunoSEQ multiplex PCR; TCRdb's copy has only in-frame clones and leaves some out. The data contain more than 100,000 clones, around 88% of them singletons. The sequencing input was PBMCs. The receptors come from a man between 60 and 70 years old with lung cancer.

CDR3 sequence reads: CASIKQGETQYF. The DNA of the CDR3 is TGTGCCAGCATCAAACAGGGAGAGACCCAGTACTTC. The chain links TRBV2 to TRBJ2-5, with a tentative D call TRBD1 (6 bases). Germline V gene sequence: CDR1 SNHLY, CDR2 FYNNEI. This CDR3 has 12 amino acids. The germline V and J ends were trimmed by 7 bases and 4 bases, with 10 bases remaining between them. Looking up the rest from reference TRBV2 and TRBJ2-5 gives the full variable domain: EPEVTQTPSHQVTQMGQEVILRCVPISNHLYFYWYRQILGQKVEFLVSFYNNEISEKSEIFDDQFSVERPDGSNFTLKIRSTKLEDSAMYFCASIKQGETQYFGPGTRLLVL.

This chain links TRBV18 with TRBJ2-7; 7 bases line up with TRBD1. The V gene end was trimmed by 2 bases and the J gene end by 4 bases; junction bases not matched to a gene: 2. This CDR3 is built from 13 residues. Looked up from germline, CDR1 is KGHSH and CDR2 is LQKENI. The CDR3 is CASSPGTEYEQYF. The CDR3 DNA reads as TGTGCCAGCTCACCAGGGACAGAATACGAGCAGTACTTC.

The gene calls are TRBV7-3 and TRBJ1-1; 7 positions match TRBD1. V shed 3 bases, J shed 4 bases, and the junction held 5 bases outside the gene matches. Germline CDR1 and CDR2: SGHTA and FQGTGA. This CDR3 has 14 residues. The chain's CDR3 is CASSFQGEGTEAFF. The CDR3 bases are TGTGCCAGCAGCTTCCAGGGGGAGGGCACTGAAGCTTTCTTT. Supplemented by reference TRBV7-3 and TRBJ1-1, the full variable domain reads GAGVSQTPSNKVTEKGKYVELRCDPISGHTALYWYRQSLGQGPEFLIYFQGTGAADDSGLPNDRFFAVRPEGSVSTLKIQRTERGDSAVYLCASSFQGEGTEAFFGQGTRLTVV.

The rearrangement links TRBV6-5 to TRBJ1-1, with D hard to call. The CDR3 is 13 amino acids. Per the germline V gene, CDR1 is MNHEY and CDR2 is SVGAGI. The V gene lost 4 bases and the J gene lost 1 base, with 7 bases spanning the gap. In DNA form, the CDR3 reads TGTGCCAGCAGTTTCCCAGAGAACACTGAAGCTTTCTTT. Translated, it gives CASSFPENTEAFF.

The V and J genes are TRBV11-2 and TRBJ2-7; 9 bases align to TRBD1. V lost 4 bases to trimming and J lost 2 bases; unmatched junction nucleotides: 3. CDR1 is SGHAT and CDR2 is FQNNGV in the germline V gene. This CDR3 is 14 amino acids long. The CDR3 reads CASSWGQGTYEQYF. CDR3 bases: TGTGCCAGCAGCTGGGGACAGGGAACCTACGAGCAGTACTTC.

The V call is TRBV14, the J call TRBJ1-4; possible D gene TRBD1, 6 bases. V was clipped by 0 bases and J by 14 bases, with 13 bases between them. The length of the CDR3 is 13 residues. Per germline, CDR1 SGHDN and CDR2 FVKESK. The CDR3 is CASSQDIFGQLFF. In DNA form, the CDR3 reads TGTGCCAGCAGCCAAGATATTTTTGGACAGCTGTTTTTT.

The rearrangement uses TRBV7-6 and TRBJ1-4; 7 bases map to TRBD1. The junction had 6 bases not matched to a gene; V was cut back by 5 bases and J by 0 bases. The CDR3 loop spans 16 amino acids. CDR1 and CDR2 (germline): SGHVS, FNYEAQ. Here the CDR3 reads CASSLEGAATNEKLFF. CDR3 nucleotide sequence: TGTGCCAGCAGCCTCGAGGGGGCAGCAACTAATGAAAAACTGTTTTTT.

This clone was seen many times. This chain joins TRBV5-8 and TRBJ1-5; D is unclear. The CDR3 spans 16 residues. CDR1 is SGHTS, CDR2 YDEGEE, per germline. Trimming stripped 0 bases from V and 0 bases from J, with 10 bases between. The CDR3 sequence is CASSLGSGTSNQPQHF. For the CDR3, the DNA is TGTGCCAGCAGCTTGGGGAGCGGTACTAGCAATCAGCCCCAGCATTTT.

V gene TRBV5-1 combines with J gene TRBJ2-3; 9 bases are a match to TRBD1. Trimming removed 4 bases from V and 4 bases from J; junction bases left unmatched: 4. Looked up from germline, CDR1 is SGHRS and CDR2 is YFSETQ. CDR3 size: 14 residues. The CDR3 DNA follows: TGCGCCAGCAGCGGACAGGGGCGGGCAGATACGCAGTATTTT. Protein sequence: CASSGQGRADTQYF. Full variable domain (missing parts from reference TRBV5-1 and TRBJ2-3): KAGVTQTPRYLIKTRGQQVTLSCSPISGHRSVSWYQQTPGQGLQFLFEYFSETQRNKGNFPGRFSGRQFSNSRSEMNVSTLELGDSALYLCASSGQGRADTQYFGPGTRLTVL.

Here the CDR3 reads CASSSGQGHTEAFF. The CDR3 coding sequence is TGTGCCAGCAGCTCGGGACAGGGGCACACTGAAGCTTTCTTT. The chain uses TRBV11-1 and TRBJ1-1, with 10 bases fitting TRBD1. Germline CDR1 reads SGHAT; CDR2 reads FQDESV (reference sequence). This CDR3 is built from 14 residues. V shed 4 bases, J shed 3 bases, and the junction held 2 bases outside the gene matches.

V usage is TRBV7-3 and J usage is TRBJ1-2; D possibly corresponds to TRBD1 (6 bases). CDR1 is SGHTA and CDR2 is FQGTGA in the germline V gene. Trimming pared 0 bases from V and 5 bases from J, leaving 10 bases between. This CDR3 is built from 14 residues. The CDR3 loop reads CASSLTQGRYGYTF. The CDR3 bases are TGTGCCAGCAGCTTAACCCAGGGGCGGTATGGCTACACCTTC.

This clone has only one observation. The V and J genes are TRBV4-1 and TRBJ2-4; perhaps TRBD2 as D (5 bases). The CDR3 extends over 18 amino acids. The ends were cut back, 4 bases at V and 2 bases at J, with 21 bases in the middle. Per the germline V gene, CDR1 is MGHRA and CDR2 is YSYEKL. Here the CDR3 DNA reads TGCGCCAGCAGCCCTGAATACGGCGGACTTTTAACCAAAAACATTCAGTACTTC. It codes for CASSPEYGGLLTKNIQYF.

The chain links TRBV27 to TRBJ1-6; D not certain. Germline values: CDR1 MNHEY, CDR2 SMNVEV (reference sequence). Trimming cost V 2 bases and J 4 bases, with 15 bases left between them. The CDR3 spans 17 residues. As DNA, the CDR3 is TGTGCCAGCAGTTTAAGTCTGAGGCGAGAATATAATTCACCCCTCCACTTT. It specifies CASSLSLRREYNSPLHF.

The J gene is TRBJ1-2, the V gene TRBV1. TRBV1 has pseudogene status. This CDR3 comprises 19 residues. The CDR3 DNA reads as TGCACCAGCAGCCAGTGCTATTTGCTGACGGGGAGGCCCCACTATGGCTACACCTTC. As protein: CTSSQCYLLTGRPHYGYTF.